This entry features one T cell receptor beta chain sequence. Clones were sequenced by immunoSEQ multiplex PCR, and TCRdb holds only the in-frame ones, with some missing. The sample records 150,000 to 200,000 clones, 82% being singletons. Per germline, CDR1 SQVTM and CDR2 ANQGSEA. The CDR3 is 12 residues long. Between the trimmed V and J ends, which lost 3 bases and 6 bases, there was a span of 11 bases. The sample comes from a study of blood T cell repertoires in COVID-19. V is TRBV29-1 and J is TRBJ2-5; D is perhaps TRBD2 (6 bases). Source material: peripheral blood. This clonotype was obtained from a woman aged 25 to 45 with acute or convalescent COVID-19. The CDR3 region is CSVDGGPKTQYF. As DNA, the CDR3 is TGCAGCGTTGACGGGGGTCCCAAGACCCAGTACTTC.